The 7 T cell receptor beta chains listed next were all sequenced from one sample in a study of cytomegalovirus exposure and HLA in healthy donors (dated by TCRdb to about 2017). The library was prepared using the immunoSEQ multiplex PCR assay. For the multiplex PCR, a mixture combining 60 forward primers for TCR Vbeta segments and 13 reverse primers for TCR Jbeta segments was used. Not all clones reach the TCRdb copy of this immuneACCESS table, which keeps in-frame sequences only. Checked studies attribute under half of the gap to unresolved V genes and leave the rest unexplained. For this sample there are approximately 270,000 clones; under 90% appear just once. The biggest ten clones account for more than 0.3% of the sample. Sequencing was performed on PBMCs. Receptor source: a girl aged 2 to 9 in good health and CMV-seronegative.

CDR3 coding DNA: TGTGCCAGCAGCGTAACTAGCGGGAAATACGAGCAGTACTTC. Protein product: CASSVTSGKYEQYF. J is TRBJ2-5 and V is TRBV9; TRBD2 agrees at 10 bases. The J call may be mistaken, given a closer DNA end match to TRBJ2-7. The CDR3 length is 14 residues. Germline V lookup: CDR1 SGDLS, CDR2 YYNGEE.

This chain links TRBV30 with TRBJ1-4; TRBD1 agrees at 10 bases. Germline V CDR1 and CDR2: GTSNPN, SVGIG (reference sequence). The CDR3 spans 16 residues. Trimming at V came to 2 bases and at J to 8 bases, leaving 11 bases not matched to a gene. CDR3 in amino acids: CAWSSGQGEEGEKLFF. CDR3 nucleotides: TGTGCCTGGAGTTCTGGACAGGGGGAAGAAGGGGAAAAACTGTTTTTT.

This clone showed up just once. The V gene is TRBV7-9, the J gene TRBJ1-5, with D possibly TRBD1 on 6 matching bases. CDR1 is SEHNR, CDR2 FQNEAQ, per germline (reference sequence). CDR3 length: 15 residues. Trimming left V 5 bases short and J 1 base short, with 12 bases between. The CDR3 protein is CASSNGQRSNQPQHF. The CDR3 DNA reads TGTGCCAGCAGCAACGGACAGAGAAGCAATCAGCCCCAGCATTTT.

CDR3 loop: CATSRDQGTSGKLFF. The DNA of the CDR3 is TGTGCCACCAGCAGAGATCAGGGCACTTCTGGAAAACTGTTTTTT. The genes are TRBV15 and TRBJ1-4; D is perhaps TRBD1 (5 bases). Looked up from germline, CDR1 is LNHNV and CDR2 is YYDKDF (reference sequence). V was cut by 0 bases and J by 10 bases, with 15 bases left in between. The CDR3 totals 15 residues.

V is TRBV7-9 and J is TRBJ1-2; 9 bases map to TRBD1. V lost 2 bases, J lost 4 bases, and 8 bases stayed unmatched. The CDR3 covers 16 residues. Germline CDR1 reads SEHNR; CDR2 reads FQNEAQ (reference sequence). The CDR3, as DNA: TGTGCCAGCAGCTTACGGACAGGGGAGAAGGGCTATGGCTACACCTTC. Residues: CASSLRTGEKGYGYTF.

In nucleotides, the CDR3 is TGCGCCAGCTGCATGGGAGCAGGGGAGACCCAGTACTTC. Its translation: CASCMGAGETQYF. The chain carries TRBV5-1 and TRBJ2-5, with D perhaps TRBD1 or TRBD2 (5 bases each). V gave up 7 bases and J gave up 5 bases, with 15 bases separating them. Germline CDR1 is SGHRS and CDR2 is YFSETQ. This CDR3 spans 13 amino acids.

This rearrangement joins TRBV19 to TRBJ1-6; D uncertain. CDR1 is LNHDA and CDR2 is SQIVND in the germline V gene (reference sequence). The CDR3 sequence is 16 residues long. The V end lost 3 bases, the J end lost 0 bases, and 9 bases lay between the germline ends. DNA for the CDR3: TGTGCCAGTAGTATCCCGGGGAGCTCCTATAATTCACCCCTCCACTTT. This gives the protein CASSIPGSSYNSPLHF. The variable domain in full, completed from reference TRBV19 and TRBJ1-6, reads DGGITQSPKYLFRKEGQNVTLSCEQNLNHDAMYWYRQDPGQGLRLIYYSQIVNDFQKGDIAEGYSVSREKKESFPLTVTSAQKNPTAFYLCASSIPGSSYNSPLHFGNGTRLTVT.